The rows below give T cell receptor beta chains drawn from one sample of a study of cytomegalovirus exposure and HLA in healthy donors. Repertoires were generated with immunoSEQ multiplex PCR, while TCRdb's copy carries only in-frame clones and drops some. The table records over 90,000 clones, about 72% of them present only once. The source material was PBMCs. The receptors were sampled from a woman aged 60-75 years in good health and CMV-seropositive. Each CDR3 is given with its conserved first and last residue. The D gene is left open where the match is weak. Where a row states a size, it is once, few, many or the class of an expanded clone; other rows omit it.

d_call j_call clone_size v_call cdr3_aa cdr3_nt
. TRBJ1-1 . TRBV19 CASSTARGTEAFF TGTGCCAGTAGTACCGCCCGGGGGACTGAAGCTTTCTTT
. TRBJ1-2 . TRBV11-2 CASSSVWRGRYGYTF TGTGCCAGCAGTTCCGTTTGGAGGGGCCGCTATGGCTACACCTTC
. TRBJ2-1 . TRBV6-4 CASALGTSSYNEQFF TGTGCCAGTGCCCTAGGAACGTCCTCCTACAATGAGCAGTTCTTC
TRBD2 TRBJ2-1 . TRBV19 CASTTSGPYNEQFF TGTGCCAGTACCACTAGCGGACCCTACAATGAGCAGTTCTTC
TRBD1 TRBJ1-1 . TRBV18 CASSTEGAMNTEAFF TGTGCCAGCTCGACGGAGGGGGCCATGAACACTGAAGCTTTCTTT
TRBD2 TRBJ2-7 . TRBV6-1 CASSGSGSSYEQYF TGTGCCAGCAGTGGTAGCGGGAGTTCCTACGAGCAGTACTTC
. TRBJ2-1 . TRBV5-1 CASSSRTSQGGRNEQFF TGCGCCAGCAGCTCGCGGACTAGCCAAGGGGGCCGCAATGAGCAGTTCTTC
. TRBJ1-2 . TRBV4-1 CASSQEGQLPYGYTF TGCGCCAGCAGCCAAGAGGGGCAGCTCCCATATGGCTACACCTTC
TRBD2 TRBJ2-7 . TRBV10-3 CAISQTPGLAGGTYEQYF TGTGCCATCAGTCAGACCCCGGGACTAGCGGGAGGTACCTACGAGCAGTACTTC
. TRBJ2-7 . TRBV11-2 CASSLGGSGGSYEQYF TGTGCCAGCAGCTTAGGCGGATCAGGGGGGTCCTACGAGCAGTACTTC
. TRBJ1-5 . TRBV28 CASSPIPEGNQPQHF TGTGCCAGCAGCCCGATCCCCGAGGGAAATCAGCCCCAGCATTTT
. TRBJ1-1 few TRBV7-9 CASSLFLASNTEAFF TGTGCCAGCAGCTTATTTCTGGCCTCGAACACTGAAGCTTTCTTT
TRBD1 TRBJ1-5 . TRBV5-5 CASSLGQGSNQPQHF TGTGCCAGCAGCTTGGGACAGGGATCCAATCAGCCCCAGCATTTT
TRBD2 TRBJ2-1 . TRBV11-2 CASSQISETSDYNEQFF TGTGCCAGCAGCCAAATAAGTGAGACTAGCGATTACAATGAGCAGTTCTTC
. TRBJ2-1 . TRBV18 CASSGLRGSYNEQFF TGTGCCAGCTCGGGTCTACGGGGCTCCTACAATGAGCAGTTCTTC
. TRBJ1-1 few TRBV5-8 CASSLWRGTTEAFF TGTGCCAGCAGCTTGTGGCGGGGGACCACTGAAGCTTTCTTT
. TRBJ2-7 . TRBV6-5 CASTEGGAYEQYF TGTGCCAGCACGGAAGGGGGGGCCTACGAGCAGTACTTC
TRBD1 TRBJ2-7 . TRBV18 CASSPGWDRAGEQYF TGTGCCAGCTCACCAGGCTGGGACAGGGCGGGGGAGCAGTACTTC
. TRBJ1-1 once TRBV29-1 CSVVLSNTEAFF TGCAGCGTTGTACTCTCGAACACTGAAGCTTTCTTT
. TRBJ2-1 . TRBV6-5 CASSYSRSGAYNEQFF TGTGCCAGCAGTTACTCGAGAAGCGGTGCTTACAATGAGCAGTTCTTC
TRBD1 TRBJ2-2 . TRBV15 CATSNPGTGDANTGELFF TGTGCCACCAGCAACCCCGGGACAGGGGACGCGAACACCGGGGAGCTGTTTTTT
TRBD1 TRBJ1-6 . TRBV5-4 CASSPRGQTNSPLHF TGTGCCAGCAGCCCCCGGGGACAGACCAATTCACCCCTCCACTTT
TRBD1 TRBJ1-1 . TRBV5-1 CASSIQGANTEAFF TGCGCCAGCAGCATACAGGGGGCGAACACTGAAGCTTTCTTT
TRBD1 TRBJ1-5 . TRBV7-9 CSSSLDRAPTQPQHF TGTTCCAGCAGCTTAGACAGGGCCCCGACTCAGCCCCAGCATTTT
. TRBJ2-2 once TRBV19 CASSRDSANTGELFF TGTGCCAGTAGCCGAGACAGCGCGAACACCGGGGAGCTGTTTTTT
TRBD1 TRBJ1-4 few TRBV18 CASSPYGTGGEKLFF TGTGCCAGCTCACCCTACGGGACAGGAGGGGAAAAACTGTTTTTT
TRBD1 TRBJ1-1 few TRBV4-1 CASRKTGANTEAFF TGCGCCAGCAGAAAGACAGGGGCTAACACTGAAGCTTTCTTT
TRBD2 TRBJ2-7 . TRBV19 CATSGLAGDFEQYF TGTGCCACCTCGGGACTAGCGGGAGACTTCGAGCAGTACTTC
. TRBJ1-4 . TRBV30 CAWSHGVLHRANEKLFF TGTGCCTGGAGTCACGGGGTGTTGCACAGGGCTAATGAAAAACTGTTTTTT
. TRBJ2-4 . TRBV19 CASNQGVSGPLAKNIQYF TGTGCCAGTAATCAGGGGGTTAGCGGACCTCTAGCCAAAAACATTCAGTACTTC
TRBD2 TRBJ2-3 . TRBV2 CASKSGGGSADTQYF TGTGCCAGCAAGTCGGGAGGAGGTAGCGCAGATACGCAGTATTTT
. TRBJ2-1 . TRBV27 CASSDRFNNEQFF TGTGCCAGCAGCGATCGGTTTAACAATGAGCAGTTCTTC
. TRBJ1-5 . TRBV18 CASSPRGLSNQPQHF TGTGCCAGCTCACCCCGCGGCCTTAGCAATCAGCCCCAGCATTTT
TRBD2 TRBJ2-1 once TRBV7-6 CASSLASAGGLGEQFF TGTGCCAGCAGCTTAGCGAGCGCGGGAGGGTTGGGTGAGCAGTTCTTC
TRBD1 TRBJ2-2 . TRBV7-3 CASSSHGTGVTGELFF TGTGCCAGCAGCTCACACGGGACAGGGGTCACCGGGGAGCTGTTTTTT
. TRBJ1-2 . TRBV28 CASSLNLRGGYTF TGTGCCAGCAGTTTAAACCTGCGGGGTGGCTACACCTTC
TRBD2 TRBJ2-1 . TRBV28 CASSPQGGRGRVYNEQFF TGTGCCAGCAGTCCCCAGGGGGGTCGCGGGAGGGTCTACAATGAGCAGTTCTTC
TRBD2 TRBJ2-3 . TRBV28 CASRPSGSRGDTQYF TGTGCCAGCAGACCTAGCGGGAGTCGCGGAGATACGCAGTATTTT
. TRBJ2-4 once TRBV7-9 CASSPRQTAKNIQYF TGTGCCAGCAGCCCCCGACAGACTGCCAAAAACATTCAGTACTTC
. TRBJ1-1 . TRBV10-2 CASSEQGNTEAFF TGCGCCAGCAGCGAACAGGGGAACACTGAAGCTTTCTTT
. TRBJ1-2 . TRBV5-4 CASSLRFGGNYGYTF TGTGCCAGCAGCTTGCGGTTTGGGGGGAACTATGGCTACACCTTC
. TRBJ1-5 . TRBV28 CASLTNIGQIHQPQHF TGTGCCAGCCTTACGAACATCGGACAAATTCATCAGCCCCAGCATTTT
TRBD1 TRBJ1-1 . TRBV30 CAWRGQGQGLAFF TGTGCCTGGAGGGGACAGGGTCAGGGGTTAGCTTTCTTT
TRBD2 TRBJ2-3 . TRBV29-1 CSVVGLAGTAQYF TGCAGCGTAGTAGGACTAGCGGGAACAGCGCAGTATTTT
TRBD1 TRBJ1-1 once TRBV30 CAWSTGQGPFEAFF TGTGCCTGGAGTACGGGACAGGGGCCTTTTGAAGCTTTCTTT